This T cell receptor (beta chain) was profiled in a study of beta chain features in type 1 diabetes. Study-level findings and limits: Moderate but significant shortening of TCRB CDR3s was recorded in all four CD4+ subsets from Type 1 diabetes patients. An over-representation of cells with high TCR expression could result from cDNA sequencing.

This clone was detected a few times. Its target is unknown. This CDR3 has 17 amino acids. V lost 0 bases to trimming and J lost 4 bases; unmatched junction nucleotides: 7. Germline CDR1 reads GTSNPN; CDR2 reads SVGIG (reference sequence). What was sequenced were expressed TCRB transcripts, since all of the isolated RNA had been reverse transcribed. Method: immunoSEQ multiplex PCR; TCRdb's copy keeps in-frame clones and lacks some. This table has 350,000 to 450,000 clones, around 13% appearing once. Material for sequencing was naive CD4+ T cells from blood. This receptor was taken from a young woman with type 1 diabetes. This sequence joins TRBV30 and TRBJ2-3; 13 nucleotides line up with TRBD2. The DNA of the CDR3 is TGTGCCTGGAGTGTCGTTTGGACTAGCGGGAGTTCAGATACGCAGTATTTT. Encoded protein: CAWSVVWTSGSSDTQYF.